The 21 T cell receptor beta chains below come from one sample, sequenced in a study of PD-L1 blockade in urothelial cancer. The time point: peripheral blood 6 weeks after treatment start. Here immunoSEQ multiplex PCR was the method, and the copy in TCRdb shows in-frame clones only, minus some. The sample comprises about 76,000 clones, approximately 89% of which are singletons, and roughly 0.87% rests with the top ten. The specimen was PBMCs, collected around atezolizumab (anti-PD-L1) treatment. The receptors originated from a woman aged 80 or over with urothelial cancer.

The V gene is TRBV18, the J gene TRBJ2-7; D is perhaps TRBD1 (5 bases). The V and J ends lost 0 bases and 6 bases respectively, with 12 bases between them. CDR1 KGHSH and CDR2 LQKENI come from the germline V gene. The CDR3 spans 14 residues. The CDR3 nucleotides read TGTGCCAGCTCACCACCGGCAGGGTCGGGCGAGCAGTACTTC. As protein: CASSPPAGSGEQYF. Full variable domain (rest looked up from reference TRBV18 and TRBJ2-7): NAGVMQNPRHLVRRRGQEARLRCSPMKGHSHVYWYRQLPEEGLKFMVYLQKENIIDESGMPKERFSAEFPKEGPSILRIQQVVRGDSAAYFCASSPPAGSGEQYFGPGTRLTVT.

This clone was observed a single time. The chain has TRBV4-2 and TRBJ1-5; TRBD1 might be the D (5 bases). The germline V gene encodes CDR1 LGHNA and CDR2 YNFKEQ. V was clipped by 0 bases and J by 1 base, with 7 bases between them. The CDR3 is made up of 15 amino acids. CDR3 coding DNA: TGTGCCAGCAGCCAAGATCGACAGAGCAATCAGCCCCAGCATTTT. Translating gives CASSQDRQSNQPQHF.

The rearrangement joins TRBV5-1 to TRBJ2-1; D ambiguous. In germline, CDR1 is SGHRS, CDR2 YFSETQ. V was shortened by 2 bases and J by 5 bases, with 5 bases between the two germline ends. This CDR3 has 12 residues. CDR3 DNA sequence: TGCGCCAGCAGCTTATTAAACAATGAGCAGTTCTTC. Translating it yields CASSLLNNEQFF.

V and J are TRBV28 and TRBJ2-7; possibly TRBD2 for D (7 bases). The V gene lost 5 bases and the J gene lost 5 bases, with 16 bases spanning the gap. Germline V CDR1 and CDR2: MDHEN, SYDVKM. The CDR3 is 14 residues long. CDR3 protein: CASSPVGGVHEQYF. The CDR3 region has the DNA TGTGCCAGCAGTCCGGTAGGGGGGGTACACGAGCAGTACTTC.

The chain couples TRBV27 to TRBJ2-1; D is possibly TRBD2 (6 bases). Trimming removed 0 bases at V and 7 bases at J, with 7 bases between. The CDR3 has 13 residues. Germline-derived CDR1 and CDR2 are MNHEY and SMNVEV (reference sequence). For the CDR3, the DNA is TGTGCCAGCAGTTTATCGGCGGGGAATGAGCAGTTCTTC. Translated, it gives CASSLSAGNEQFF.

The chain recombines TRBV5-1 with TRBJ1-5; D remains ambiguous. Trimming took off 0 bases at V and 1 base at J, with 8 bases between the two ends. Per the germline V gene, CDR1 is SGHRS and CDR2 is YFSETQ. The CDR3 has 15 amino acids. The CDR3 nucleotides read TGCGCCAGCAGCTTGGCCGGGGTAAGCAATCAGCCCCAGCATTTT. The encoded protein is CASSLAGVSNQPQHF.

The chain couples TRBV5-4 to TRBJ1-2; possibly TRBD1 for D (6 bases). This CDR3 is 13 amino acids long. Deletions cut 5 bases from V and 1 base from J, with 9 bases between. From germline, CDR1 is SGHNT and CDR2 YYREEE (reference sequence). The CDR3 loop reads CASREDSNYGYTF. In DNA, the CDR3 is TGTGCCAGCAGGGAGGACAGTAACTATGGCTACACCTTC.

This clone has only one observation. CDR3 nucleotide sequence: TGTGCCAGCAGCCGAATGACAGGTGCAGCGTCGAGGGATGGCTACACCTTC. The encoded protein is CASSRMTGAASRDGYTF. This chain joins TRBV27 and TRBJ1-2; D is perhaps TRBD1 (6 bases). This CDR3 has 17 amino acids. The V end lost 6 bases, the J end lost 6 bases, and 26 bases lay between the germline ends. Germline CDR1 MNHEY, CDR2 SMNVEV (reference sequence).

The CDR3: CASYPRGGRGELFF. DNA for the CDR3: TGTGCCAGCTACCCCCGCGGAGGGCGCGGGGAGCTGTTTTTT. The rearrangement uses TRBV6-1 and TRBJ2-2; D is perhaps TRBD2 (6 bases). The CDR3 has 14 amino acids. V dropped 8 bases and J dropped 7 bases, with 17 bases sitting between them. Germline CDR1 MNHNS, CDR2 SASEGT.

The CDR3 sequence: CASTLTGQTFYGYTF. DNA for the CDR3: TGTGCCAGCACCCTTACCGGACAGACCTTCTATGGCTACACCTTC. The gene calls are TRBV7-2 and TRBJ1-2, with a tentative D call TRBD1 (6 bases). This CDR3 comprises 15 residues. Deletions cut 7 bases from V and 4 bases from J, with 19 bases between. CDR1 and CDR2 from the germline V gene are SGHTA and FQGNSA.

CDR3 coding DNA: TGCGCCAGCAGCATCGGGGATAGCAATCAGCCCCAGCATTTT. Amino acid sequence: CASSIGDSNQPQHF. The chain is built from TRBV4-1 and TRBJ1-5; D is ambiguous. CDR3 length: 14 residues. CDR1 MGHRA and CDR2 YSYEKL come from the germline V gene. V was pared by 5 bases and J by 0 bases, with 8 bases between.

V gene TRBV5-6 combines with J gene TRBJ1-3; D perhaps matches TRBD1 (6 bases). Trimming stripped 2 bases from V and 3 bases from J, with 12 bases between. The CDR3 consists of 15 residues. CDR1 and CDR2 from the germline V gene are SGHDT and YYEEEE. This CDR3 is CASSFRGGSGNTIYF. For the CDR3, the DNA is TGTGCCAGCAGCTTCAGGGGAGGGAGTGGAAACACCATATATTTT.

CDR3 DNA: TGTGCCAGCAGCGTAGGGGGGGGCGAAGGTTCTGGGGCCAACGTCCTGACTTTC. It encodes CASSVGGGEGSGANVLTF. The rearrangement joins TRBV11-2 to TRBJ2-6; TRBD2 is a possible D gene (7 bases). The V end lost 5 bases, the J end lost 1 base, and 18 bases lay between the germline ends. Germline lookup yields CDR1 SGHAT and CDR2 FQNNGV. The CDR3 has 18 residues.

CDR3 protein: CASSQGTGISGANVLTF. For the CDR3, the DNA is TGCGCCAGCAGCCAAGGGACAGGGATCTCTGGGGCCAACGTCCTGACTTTC. This chain joins TRBV4-1 and TRBJ2-6, with 8 bases matching TRBD1. CDR1 and CDR2 (germline): MGHRA, YSYEKL. CDR3 size: 17 residues. V trimming: 1 base; J trimming: 0 bases; junction bases outside the gene matches: 2.

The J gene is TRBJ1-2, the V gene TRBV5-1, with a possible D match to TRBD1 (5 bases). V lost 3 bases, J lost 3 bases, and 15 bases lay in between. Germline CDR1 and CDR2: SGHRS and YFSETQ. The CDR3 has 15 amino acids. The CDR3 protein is CASSSAGGEYYGYTF. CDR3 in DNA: TGCGCCAGCAGCTCCGCCGGGGGGGAGTACTATGGCTACACCTTC.

The DNA for the CDR3 is TGTGCCAGTAGCTTCCGACAGGGCTACGAGCAGTTCTTC. It translates to CASSFRQGYEQFF. The chain couples TRBV19 to TRBJ2-1, with TRBD1 matching 7 bases. CDR1 and CDR2 (germline): LNHDA, SQIVND (reference sequence). Trimming took 6 bases from V and 10 from J; bases not matched to a gene: 9. The CDR3 consists of 13 residues.

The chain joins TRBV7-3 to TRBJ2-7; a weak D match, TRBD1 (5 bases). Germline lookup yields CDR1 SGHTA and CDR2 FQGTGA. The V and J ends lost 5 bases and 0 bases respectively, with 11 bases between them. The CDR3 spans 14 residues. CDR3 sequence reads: CASSDTTVSYEQYF. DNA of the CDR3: TGTGCCAGCAGCGACACGACAGTCTCCTACGAGCAGTACTTC. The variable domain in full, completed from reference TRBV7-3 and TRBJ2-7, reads GAGVSQTPSNKVTEKGKYVELRCDPISGHTALYWYRQSLGQGPEFLIYFQGTGAADDSGLPNDRFFAVRPEGSVSTLKIQRTERGDSAVYLCASSDTTVSYEQYFGPGTRLTVT.

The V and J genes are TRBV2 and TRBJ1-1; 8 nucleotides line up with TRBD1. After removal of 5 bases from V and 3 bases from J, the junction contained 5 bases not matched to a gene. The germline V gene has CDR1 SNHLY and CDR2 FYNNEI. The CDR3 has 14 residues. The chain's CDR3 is CASSRAGGYTEAFF. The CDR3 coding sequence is TGTGCCAGCAGTAGAGCAGGGGGCTACACTGAAGCTTTCTTT.

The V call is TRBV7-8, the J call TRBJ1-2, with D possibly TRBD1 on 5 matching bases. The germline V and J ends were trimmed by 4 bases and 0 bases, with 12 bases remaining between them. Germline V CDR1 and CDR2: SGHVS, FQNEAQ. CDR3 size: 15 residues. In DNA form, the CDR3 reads TGTGCCAGCAGCTCATCCAGGGTAGCTAACTATGGCTACACCTTC. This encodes CASSSSRVANYGYTF.

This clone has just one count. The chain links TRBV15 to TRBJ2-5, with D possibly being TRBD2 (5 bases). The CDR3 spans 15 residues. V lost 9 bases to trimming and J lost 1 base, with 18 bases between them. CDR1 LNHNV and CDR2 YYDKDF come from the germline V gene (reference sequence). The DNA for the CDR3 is TGTGCCACAAGCGGCCGATACGGAGGCCAAGAGACCCAGTACTTC. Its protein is CATSGRYGGQETQYF.

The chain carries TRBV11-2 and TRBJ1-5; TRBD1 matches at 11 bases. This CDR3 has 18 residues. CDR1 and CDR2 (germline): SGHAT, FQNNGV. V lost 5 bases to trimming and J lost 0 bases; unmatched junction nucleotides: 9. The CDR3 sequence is CASSPGDRGDYSNQPQHF. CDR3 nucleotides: TGTGCCAGCAGCCCCGGGGACAGGGGGGACTATAGCAATCAGCCCCAGCATTTT.